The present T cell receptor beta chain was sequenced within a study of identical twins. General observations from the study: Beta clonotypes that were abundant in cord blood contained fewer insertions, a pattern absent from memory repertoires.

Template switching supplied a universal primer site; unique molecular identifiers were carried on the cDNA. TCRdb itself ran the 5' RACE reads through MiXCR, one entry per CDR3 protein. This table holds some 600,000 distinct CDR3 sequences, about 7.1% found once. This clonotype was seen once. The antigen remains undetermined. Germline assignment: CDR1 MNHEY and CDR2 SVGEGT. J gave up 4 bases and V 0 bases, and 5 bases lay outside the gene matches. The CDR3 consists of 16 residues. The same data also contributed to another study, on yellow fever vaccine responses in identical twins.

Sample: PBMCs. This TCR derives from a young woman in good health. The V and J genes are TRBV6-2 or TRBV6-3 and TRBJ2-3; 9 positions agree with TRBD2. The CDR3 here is CASSYSTGLASDTQYF. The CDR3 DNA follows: TGTGCCAGCAGTTACTCGACGGGACTAGCATCAGATACGCAGTATTTT.